This TCR beta chain was identified during a study of OX40 agonist ivuxolimab in advanced cancers. Study as a whole: The treatment was a fully human IgG2 OX40 agonist, ivuxolimab. Study-wide findings and caveats: With doses of 0.1 to 3.0 mg/kg, CD4+ and CD8+ blood T cells had undergone clonal expansion by week 6.

This CDR3 is 16 amino acids long. Germline trimming cut 5 bases from V and 8 bases from J; bases unmatched to any gene: 12. Per germline, CDR1 SGHDT and CDR2 YYEEEE. Comments on this clone: Its specificity is not known.

Libraries were prepared by immunoSEQ multiplex PCR; TCRdb keeps only in-frame clonotypes and omits some of them. There are more than 45,000 clones in the sample; roughly four fifths occur only once, and 0.7% to 0.8% lies in the top ten. The study sampled blood at baseline, cycle 4 day 1, and cycle 7 day 1. This chain connects TRBV5-6 to TRBJ2-2; TRBD1 matches 10 bases. The source was CD4+ or CD8+ T cells sorted from blood, collected in a trial of the OX40 agonist ivuxolimab. The TCR originated in an adult with an advanced solid tumor such as melanoma, head and neck, liver or kidney cancer. The CDR3 sequence is CASRPQGQGITGELFF. In DNA, the CDR3 is TGTGCCAGCAGGCCTCAGGGACAGGGGATTACTGGGGAGCTGTTTTTT.